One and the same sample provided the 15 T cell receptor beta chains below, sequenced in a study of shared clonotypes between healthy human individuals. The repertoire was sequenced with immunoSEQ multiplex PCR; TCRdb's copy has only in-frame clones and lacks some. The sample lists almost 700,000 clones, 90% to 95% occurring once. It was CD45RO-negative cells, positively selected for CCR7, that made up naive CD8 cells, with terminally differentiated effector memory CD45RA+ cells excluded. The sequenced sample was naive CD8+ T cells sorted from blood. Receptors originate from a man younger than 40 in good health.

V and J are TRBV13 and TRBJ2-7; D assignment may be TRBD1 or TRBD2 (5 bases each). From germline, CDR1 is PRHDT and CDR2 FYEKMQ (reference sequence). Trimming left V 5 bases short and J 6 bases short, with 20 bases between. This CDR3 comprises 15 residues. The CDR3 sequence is CASSPTRLGDPEQYF. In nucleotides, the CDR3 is TGTGCCAGCAGCCCCACGCGTTTGGGGGATCCCGAGCAGTACTTC.

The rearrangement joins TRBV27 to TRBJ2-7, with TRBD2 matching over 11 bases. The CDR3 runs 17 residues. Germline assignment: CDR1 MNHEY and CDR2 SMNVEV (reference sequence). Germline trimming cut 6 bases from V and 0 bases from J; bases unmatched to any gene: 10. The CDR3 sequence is CASSFSVGTSGSYEQYF. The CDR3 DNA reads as TGTGCCAGCAGCTTTTCCGTAGGGACTAGCGGCTCCTACGAGCAGTACTTC.

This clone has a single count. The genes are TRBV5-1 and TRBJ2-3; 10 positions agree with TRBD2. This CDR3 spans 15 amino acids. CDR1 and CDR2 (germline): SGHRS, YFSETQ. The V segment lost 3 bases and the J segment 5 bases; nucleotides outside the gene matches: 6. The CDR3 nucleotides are TGCGCCAGCAGCTACGGGACTAGCGAGATAGATACGCAGTATTTT. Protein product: CASSYGTSEIDTQYF. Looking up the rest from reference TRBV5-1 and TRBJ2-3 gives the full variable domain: KAGVTQTPRYLIKTRGQQVTLSCSPISGHRSVSWYQQTPGQGLQFLFEYFSETQRNKGNFPGRFSGRQFSNSRSEMNVSTLELGDSALYLCASSYGTSEIDTQYFGPGTRLTVL.

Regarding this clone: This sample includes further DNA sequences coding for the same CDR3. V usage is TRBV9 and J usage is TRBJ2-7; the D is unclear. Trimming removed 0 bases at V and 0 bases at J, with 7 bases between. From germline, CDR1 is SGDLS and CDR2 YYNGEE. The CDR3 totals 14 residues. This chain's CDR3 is CASSVDRDSYEQYF. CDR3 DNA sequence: TGTGCCAGCAGCGTAGATCGAGACTCCTACGAGCAGTACTTC.

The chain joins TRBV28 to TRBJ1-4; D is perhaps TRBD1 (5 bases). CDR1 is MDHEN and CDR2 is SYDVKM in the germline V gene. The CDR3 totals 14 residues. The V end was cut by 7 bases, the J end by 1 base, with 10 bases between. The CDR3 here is CASIPGKTNEKLFF. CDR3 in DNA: TGTGCCAGCATCCCAGGGAAAACTAATGAAAAACTGTTTTTT.

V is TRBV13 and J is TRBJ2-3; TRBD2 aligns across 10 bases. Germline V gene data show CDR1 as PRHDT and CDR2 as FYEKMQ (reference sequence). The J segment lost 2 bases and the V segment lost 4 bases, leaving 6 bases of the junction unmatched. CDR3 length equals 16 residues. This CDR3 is CASSSLGLADTDTQYF. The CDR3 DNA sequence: TGTGCCAGCAGCTCCCTAGGACTAGCGGACACAGATACGCAGTATTTT. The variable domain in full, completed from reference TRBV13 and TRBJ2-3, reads AAGVIQSPRHLIKEKRETATLKCYPIPRHDTVYWYQQGPGQDPQFLISFYEKMQSDKGSIPDRFSAQQFSDYHSELNMSSLELGDSALYFCASSSLGLADTDTQYFGPGTRLTVL.

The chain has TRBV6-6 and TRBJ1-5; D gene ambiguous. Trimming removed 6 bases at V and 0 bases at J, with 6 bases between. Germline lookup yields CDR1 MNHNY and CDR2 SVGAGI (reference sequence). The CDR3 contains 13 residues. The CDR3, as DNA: TGTGCCAGCAGGAGTTATAGCAATCAGCCCCAGCATTTT. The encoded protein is CASRSYSNQPQHF.

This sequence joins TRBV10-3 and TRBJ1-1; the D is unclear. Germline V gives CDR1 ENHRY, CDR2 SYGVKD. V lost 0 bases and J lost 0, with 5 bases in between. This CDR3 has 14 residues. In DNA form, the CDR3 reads TGTGCCATCAGTGAGTCGGGGATGAACACTGAAGCTTTCTTT. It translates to CAISESGMNTEAFF.

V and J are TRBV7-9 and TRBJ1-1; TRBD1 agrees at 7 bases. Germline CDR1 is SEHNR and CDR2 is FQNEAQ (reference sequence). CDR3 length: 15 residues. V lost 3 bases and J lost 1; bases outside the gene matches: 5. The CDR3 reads CASSFPDRTNTEAFF. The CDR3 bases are TGTGCCAGCAGCTTTCCGGACAGGACGAACACTGAAGCTTTCTTT.

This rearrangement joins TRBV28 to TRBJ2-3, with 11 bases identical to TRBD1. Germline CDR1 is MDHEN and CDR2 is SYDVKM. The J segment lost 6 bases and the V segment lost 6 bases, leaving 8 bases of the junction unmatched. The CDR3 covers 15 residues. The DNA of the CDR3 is TGTGCCAGCAGCCTGGGGACAGGGGGGTGGGATACGCAGTATTTT. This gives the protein CASSLGTGGWDTQYF.

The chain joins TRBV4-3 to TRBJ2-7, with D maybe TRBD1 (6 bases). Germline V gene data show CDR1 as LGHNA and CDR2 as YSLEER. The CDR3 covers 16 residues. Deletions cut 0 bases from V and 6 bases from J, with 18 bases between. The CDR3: CASSQDRGRGTGEQYF. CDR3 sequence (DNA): TGCGCCAGCAGCCAAGATCGGGGCAGGGGAACTGGCGAGCAGTACTTC.

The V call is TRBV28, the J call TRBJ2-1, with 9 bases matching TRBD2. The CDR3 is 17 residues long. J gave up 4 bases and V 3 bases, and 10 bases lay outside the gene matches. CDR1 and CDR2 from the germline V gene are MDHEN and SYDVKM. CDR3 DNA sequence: TGTGCCAGCAGTTTGGGGGCGGGAGGGCCTCTATACAATGAGCAGTTCTTC. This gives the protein CASSLGAGGPLYNEQFF. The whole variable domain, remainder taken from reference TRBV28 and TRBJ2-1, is DVKVTQSSRYLVKRTGEKVFLECVQDMDHENMFWYRQDPGLGLRLIYFSYDVKMKEKGDIPEGYSVSREKKERFSLILESASTNQTSMYLCASSLGAGGPLYNEQFFGPGTRLTVL.

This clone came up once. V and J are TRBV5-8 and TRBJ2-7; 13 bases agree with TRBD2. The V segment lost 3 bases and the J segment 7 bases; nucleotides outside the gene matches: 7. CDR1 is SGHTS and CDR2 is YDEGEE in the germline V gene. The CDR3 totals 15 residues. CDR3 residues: CASSWGLAGREEQYF. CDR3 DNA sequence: TGTGCCAGCAGCTGGGGACTAGCGGGAAGAGAAGAGCAGTACTTC.

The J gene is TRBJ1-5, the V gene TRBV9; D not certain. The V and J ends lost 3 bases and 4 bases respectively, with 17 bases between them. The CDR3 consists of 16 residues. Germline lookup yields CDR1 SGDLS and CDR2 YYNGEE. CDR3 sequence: CASSAGGGGPNQPQHF. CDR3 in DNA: TGTGCCAGCAGCGCAGGCGGCGGAGGGCCGAATCAGCCCCAGCATTTT.

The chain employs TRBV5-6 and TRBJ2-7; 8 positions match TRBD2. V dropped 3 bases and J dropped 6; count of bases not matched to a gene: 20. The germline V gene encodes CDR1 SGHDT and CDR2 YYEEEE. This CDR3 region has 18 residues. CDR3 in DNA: TGTGCCAGCAGCTCTCTGAGTAGCGGGATGAGTCCCCCCTCCGAGCAGTACTTC. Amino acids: CASSSLSSGMSPPSEQYF.